This is a list of T cell receptor beta chains from one sample in a study of metastatic and nonmetastatic thyroid tumors. TCRdb reanalyzed the PCR reads via MiXCR. This repertoire shows about 59,000 clones, roughly 15% found once; its top ten account for about 8.4%. The sample consisted of blood. All receptors derive from a male donor with papillary thyroid cancer or a benign thyroid nodule (not recorded which). Some clones in this sample may be carry-over from other donors' samples. The CDR3 runs from the conserved cysteine through the conserved F or W. D genes are given only for firm matches.

d_gene	v_gene	CDR3aa
NA	TRBV29-1	CSSQWGQPQHF
NA	TRBV9	CASSGPHGELFF
NA	TRBV28	CASSLSGSSSTGELFF
TRBD2	TRBV4-1	CASSQEPAGGSETQYF
NA	TRBV6-6	CASSYGTSNQPQHF
NA	TRBV20-1	CSARGASYEQYF
NA	TRBV30	CAWNRDTEAFF
TRBD2	TRBV24-1	CATSDSDVLAGDADTQYF
NA	TRBV11-2	CASSLDAEAFF
NA	TRBV6-2/TRBV6-3	CASSYPMVGTTYNEQFF
NA	TRBV15	CATSRGAGPIRGYTF
NA	TRBV9	CASSVVKGVNTEAFF
NA	TRBV20-1	CSANRQPGANVLTF
NA	TRBV28	CASSLIGEKLFF
TRBD1	TRBV6-1	CASSERTGGSNQPQHF
NA	TRBV9	CASSVAHGSTYNEQFF
NA	TRBV6-5	CASSYDSTGDGDTEAFF
NA	TRBV9	CASSPPETQYF
NA	TRBV6-2/TRBV6-3	CASSWAGYETQYF
TRBD2	TRBV9	CVSSVSGTTTDTQYF
TRBD1	TRBV6-1	CASRGGQVNYGYTF
NA	TRBV11-2	CASSGRQGPMNTEAFF
TRBD1	TRBV20-1	CSVPRTGGYEQYF
TRBD2	TRBV20-1	CSATFSGPRVNEQFF
NA	TRBV7-8	CASSPGVNRFPNQPQHF
NA	TRBV7-6	CASSLLGSNEQYF
NA	TRBV7-9	CADSWGTDTQYF
NA	TRBV30	CAWRTAYIQYF
NA	TRBV5-6	CASSPLLRRPGYGYTF
TRBD2	TRBV15	CATSREDHPWREYTGELFF
NA	TRBV30	CAWSVRMETQYF
NA	TRBV11-3	CASSLGGTLRDTQYF
TRBD1	TRBV18	CASSLMGQANEKLFF
TRBD2	TRBV12-3/TRBV12-4	CASWGERGGSETQYF
NA	TRBV9	CASSSGDSVETQYF
NA	TRBV16	CASSQSIRPRSSGNTIYF
NA	TRBV2	CASSYRVLYGYTF
TRBD2	TRBV28	CASTPPGGGWYEQYF
NA	TRBV20-1	CSASPPAGQKETQYF
TRBD1	TRBV5-6	CASSLGQTGSETQYF
NA	TRBV20-1	CSARDTFRAGQETQYF
NA	TRBV20-1	CSASGTRDLTDTQYF
NA	TRBV3-1	CASSPLGRSSYEQYF
NA	TRBV20-1	CSAILTTGTYGEQYF
TRBD1	TRBV6-4	CASSNQNPGQGHTGELFF
NA	TRBV12-3/TRBV12-4	CASSPGTGNTGELFF
NA	TRBV20-1	CSARTGGDHNEQFF
TRBD1	TRBV9	CASSAGGTVNYGYTF
NA	TRBV11-2	CASSLEGTHSGANVLTF
TRBD2	TRBV6-4	CASSQQTSGTDTQYF
NA	TRBV15	CATSRDQRMVRSPLHF
NA	TRBV28	CASSPGGNNEQFF
TRBD2	TRBV9	CASSPHKFSGGSNEQFF
TRBD1	TRBV28	CASSPGQSTNEKLFF
NA	TRBV6-1	CAFQWGGTDTQYF
TRBD1	TRBV6-1	CASSLGQGLDEQYF
TRBD1	TRBV28	CASSLSGTGEIYGYTF
NA	TRBV10-2	CASSTTHDSGNTGELFF